These T cell receptor beta chains were read from a single sample in a study of T cell responses to AZD1222 COVID-19 vaccine. The method was immunoSEQ multiplex PCR; TCRdb's version includes in-frame clones alone and lacks a portion of them. The table shows around 100,000 clones, with about 87% occurring only once. Here the sequenced sample was peripheral blood, taken on day 0 of AZD1222 vaccination. These receptor sequences come from an adult in good health. Both conserved end residues are part of each CDR3. The order of the fields is clone size, J gene, V gene, D gene, CDR3 protein, CDR3 DNA. The D gene is left open where the match is weak. Clone size, where shown, is once, few, many, or a class for clones that have expanded.

- TRBJ1-1 TRBV28 - CASSPKLGRSNTEAFF TGTGCCAGCAGTCCAAAACTAGGGCGATCGAACACTGAAGCTTTCTTT
- TRBJ2-1 TRBV25-1 TRBD2 CASSERSGRSYNEQFF TGTGCCAGCAGTGAAAGAAGCGGGAGATCTTACAATGAGCAGTTCTTC
- TRBJ1-2 TRBV6-5 - CASSSPGRFGYTF TGTGCCAGCAGTTCCCCCGGCAGGTTTGGCTACACCTTC
- TRBJ1-4 TRBV2 - CASSAGRWELFF TGTGCCAGCAGTGCAGGGAGGTGGGAACTGTTTTTT
- TRBJ2-1 TRBV21-1 - CASSKATRQDLGDEQFF TGTGCCAGCAGCAAAGCGACTAGGCAGGATCTTGGCGATGAGCAGTTCTTC
- TRBJ1-2 TRBV5-1 - CASSLLGPTYYGYTF TGCGCCAGCAGTTTGCTTGGACCTACATACTATGGCTACACCTTC
- TRBJ1-3 TRBV27 - CASAPEWAGNTIYF TGTGCCAGCGCGCCCGAGTGGGCTGGAAACACCATATATTTT
- TRBJ2-7 TRBV6-5 - CASSYEGYEQYF TGTGCCAGCAGTTACGAGGGGTACGAGCAGTACTTC
- TRBJ2-1 TRBV6-6 TRBD2 CASIGGAKYNEQFF TGTGCCAGTATCGGGGGGGCCAAGTACAATGAGCAGTTCTTC
- TRBJ2-2 TRBV7-3 - CASSSTFTDTGELFF TGTGCCAGCAGCTCGACTTTCACGGACACCGGGGAGCTGTTTTTT
- TRBJ1-5 TRBV6-5 - CASSSDILQPQHF TGTGCCAGCAGCTCGGACATTTTGCAGCCCCAGCATTTT
- TRBJ2-1 TRBV28 - CASSRPPPYNEQFF TGTGCCAGCTCAAGGCCGCCCCCCTACAATGAGCAGTTCTTC
- TRBJ2-7 TRBV18 - CASSPSLGPSYEQYF TGTGCCAGCTCACCCTCACTAGGGCCCTCCTACGAGCAGTACTTC
- TRBJ2-1 TRBV29-1 - CGALRGYNEQFF TGCGGCGCGCTGAGAGGCTACAATGAGCAGTTCTTC
- TRBJ1-5 TRBV6-5 - CASSSGHVPGEPQHF TGTGCCAGCAGTTCCGGACACGTTCCTGGGGAGCCCCAGCATTTT
once TRBJ1-1 TRBV6-5 - CASSYSMERAFF TGTGCCAGCAGTTACTCAATGGAGCGGGCTTTCTTT
- TRBJ1-2 TRBV9 - CASSFGIPGYYGYTF TGTGCCAGCAGCTTTGGCATCCCGGGGTACTATGGCTACACCTTC
- TRBJ2-7 TRBV7-9 - CASSHRDSPYEQYF TGTGCCAGCAGCCACCGGGACTCACCCTACGAGCAGTACTTC
- TRBJ2-7 TRBV5-6 TRBD2 CASSLRPSGRINEQYF TGTGCCAGCAGCTTGCGGCCTAGCGGGAGAATCAACGAGCAGTACTTC
- TRBJ2-1 TRBV7-8 - CASSLGGTRSYNEQFF TGTGCCAGCAGCTTAGGTGGGACTCGCTCCTACAATGAGCAGTTCTTC
- TRBJ1-2 TRBV28 TRBD1 CASSPSDRDFGGYTF TGTGCCAGCAGTCCTTCGGACAGGGATTTTGGCGGCTACACCTTC
- TRBJ1-4 TRBV19 - CASSLRVSVRGPEKLFF TGTGCCAGTAGTCTCAGGGTTTCAGTGCGGGGGCCCGAAAAACTGTTTTTT
- TRBJ1-2 TRBV28 TRBD1 CASRRPGTGKGGYTF TGTGCCAGCAGGCGCCCCGGGACAGGGAAGGGCGGCTACACCTTC
- TRBJ2-5 TRBV5-1 - CASSPRQLQETQYF TGCGCCAGCAGCCCTAGACAGCTACAAGAGACCCAGTACTTC